This T cell receptor (beta chain) appears in the sequencing data of a study of T cells of healthy individuals. This clonotype appeared many times. TCRdb redid the calling of the 5' RACE reads with MiXCR, one entry per CDR3 protein. The data show about 82,000 distinct CDR3 sequences, 4% to 5.5% seen once. The sequence came from a female donor in good health.

The CDR3 coding sequence is TGTGCCAGCAGTCGACTAGCGGGAGTGGTTAATGAGCAGTTCTTC. Protein: CASSRLAGVVNEQFF. The chain employs TRBV27 and TRBJ2-1, with 12 bases lining up with TRBD2. Germline values: CDR1 MNHEY, CDR2 SMNVEV (reference sequence). The V gene end was trimmed by 5 bases and the J gene end by 7 bases; junction bases not matched to a gene: 6. The CDR3 has 15 amino acids.